These 17 T cell receptor beta chains came from one sample sequenced in a study of T cell repertoires in cytomegalovirus infection. TCRdb re-called the reads through MiXCR, storing one row per CDR3 protein. The sample has 200,000 to 300,000 distinct CDR3 sequences; approximately 8.3% are singletons. Sequenced input: PBMCs. Receptors were obtained from a human donor in good health (CMV status not recorded). Some clones in this sample may be carry-over from other donors' samples.

The chain combines TRBV7-2 with TRBJ1-1; D gene uncertain. V was trimmed by 1 base and J by 3 bases, leaving 12 bases between them. Germline-derived CDR1 and CDR2 are SGHTA and FQGNSA. The CDR3 runs to 15 residues. The CDR3 DNA follows: TGTGCCAGCAGCTTAGGGAAATGGTTACACACTGAAGCTTTCTTT. This gives the protein CASSLGKWLHTEAFF. The full variable domain, in which reference TRBV7-2 and TRBJ1-1 provide the parts outside the CDR3, is GAGVSQSPSNKVTEKGKDVELRCDPISGHTALYWYRQSLGQGLEFLIYFQGNSAPDKSGLPSDRFSAERTGGSVSTLTIQRTQQEDSAVYLCASSLGKWLHTEAFFGQGTRLTVV.

The sample holds many counts of this clonotype. The rearrangement uses TRBV7-2 and TRBJ2-7; 7 nucleotides match TRBD2. The J segment lost 5 bases and the V segment lost 0 bases, leaving 7 bases of the junction unmatched. Germline V CDR1 and CDR2: SGHTA, FQGNSA. This CDR3 is built from 15 residues. CDR3 sequence (DNA): TGTGCCAGCAGCTTAGCGGGAGGGGCGAGGAACGAGCAGTACTTC. Translation: CASSLAGGARNEQYF.

This clonotype was found a few times. The gene calls are TRBV3-1 and TRBJ2-3; D unresolved. CDR3 size: 13 residues. The V end was cut by 1 base, the J end by 4 bases, with 6 bases between. Germline V gene data show CDR1 as LGHDT and CDR2 as YNNKEL (reference sequence). The CDR3 DNA reads as TGTGCCAGCAGCCAAGGAGGATCAGATACGCAGTATTTT. Translating it yields CASSQGGSDTQYF.

A note on this clonotype: This may come from a read error, since a much larger clone is one base off. The V call is TRBV10-2, the J call TRBJ1-1; D remains ambiguous. The V end was cut by 4 bases, the J end by 1 base, with 10 bases between. Per the germline V gene, CDR1 is WSHSY and CDR2 is SAAADI. The CDR3 spans 14 residues. CDR3 amino acids: CASSAVGRNTEAFF. CDR3 DNA sequence: TGCGCCAGCAGTGCAGTGGGCAGGAACACTGAAGCTTTCTTT.

This clonotype was counted many times. The chain couples TRBV7-2 to TRBJ1-2; weak D call: TRBD1 (5 bases). This CDR3 spans 13 amino acids. V lost 5 bases and J 8 bases, leaving 15 bases between the germline ends. Germline CDR1 reads SGHTA; CDR2 reads FQGNSA. The CDR3 region has the DNA TGTGCCAGCAGCCTATGGGACTCTCTCGGCTACACCTTC. Translated: CASSLWDSLGYTF.

There are many counts of this clonotype. This chain uses TRBV7-2 with TRBJ1-1; 8 bases agree with TRBD1. The CDR3 spans 17 residues. CDR1 is SGHTA and CDR2 is FQGNSA in the germline V gene. The V segment lost 4 bases and the J segment 0 bases; nucleotides outside the gene matches: 10. The CDR3 spells CASSYPDRVEMNTEAFF. In DNA form, the CDR3 reads TGTGCCAGCAGCTATCCGGACAGGGTTGAGATGAACACTGAAGCTTTCTTT.

There are a few counts of this clonotype. V is TRBV29-1 and J is TRBJ1-2, with D perhaps TRBD1 (5 bases). The length of the CDR3 is 13 residues. Germline V lookup: CDR1 SQVTM, CDR2 ANQGSEA. The chain's CDR3 is CGGGDLRTYGYTF. For the CDR3, the DNA is TGCGGCGGGGGGGACCTACGGACCTATGGCTACACCTTC.

This clonotype has a handful of counts. The rearrangement joins TRBV18 to TRBJ1-6, with unresolved D. CDR3 length: 13 residues. Trimming shortened V by 3 bases and J by 7 bases, and 7 bases separated the two germline ends. Germline V gives CDR1 KGHSH, CDR2 LQKENI. The CDR3 DNA follows: TGTGCCAGCTCACCGAGTTCGAATTCACCCCTCCACTTT. Its translation: CASSPSSNSPLHF.

This clonotype was observed at least ten times. The chain uses TRBV7-8 and TRBJ1-3; unclear D gene. The CDR3 loop spans 16 amino acids. Germline loops: CDR1 SGHVS, CDR2 FQNEAQ. V lost 2 bases to trimming and J lost 0 bases, with 11 bases between them. The CDR3 nucleotides are TGTGCCAGCAGCTTAACGACCCCAGCCTCTGGAAACACCATATATTTT. This encodes CASSLTTPASGNTIYF.

This clonotype has a count of ten or more. V usage is TRBV7-9 and J usage is TRBJ1-1, with TRBD1 identical over 9 bases. The V and J ends lost 5 bases and 11 bases, in that order; junction bases with no gene match: 15. Germline V gives CDR1 SEHNR, CDR2 FQNEAQ (reference sequence). The CDR3 is 15 residues long. The CDR3 nucleotides are TGTGCCAGCAGCCGCGGACAGGGGCCGCGAATCCGGGCTTTCTTT. It is translated as CASSRGQGPRIRAFF.

This clonotype was observed a handful of times. This chain uses TRBV4-3 with TRBJ2-1; TRBD2 matches at 9 bases. With 0 bases clipped from V and 6 bases from J, the junction kept 21 bases outside the gene matches. CDR3 length: 21 amino acids. Germline CDR1 is LGHNA and CDR2 is YSLEER. CDR3 protein: CASSQDTIGAGGRAQSNEQFF. The CDR3 nucleotides are TGCGCCAGCAGCCAAGATACCATCGGGGCTGGCGGGAGGGCCCAGAGCAATGAGCAGTTCTTC.

The table lists this clonotype with many counts. The chain joins TRBV7-2 to TRBJ2-2; 9 positions agree with TRBD1. CDR3 length: 15 residues. Germline V gene sequence: CDR1 SGHTA, CDR2 FQGNSA. V lost 6 bases and J lost 5; bases outside the gene matches: 7. The CDR3 DNA follows: TGTGCCAGCAGGCCGGGACAGGGAAATACCGGGGAGCTGTTTTTT. The encoded protein is CASRPGQGNTGELFF.

This clonotype was seen only a few times. The chain employs TRBV20-1 and TRBJ2-7; weak D call: TRBD1 (5 bases). CDR3 length: 12 residues. The V gene lost 5 bases and the J gene lost 0 bases, with 8 bases spanning the gap. The germline CDR1 and CDR2 sequences are DFQATT and SNEGSKA (reference sequence). The CDR3 here is CSAPDSSYEQYF. In nucleotides, the CDR3 is TGCAGTGCTCCCGACAGCTCCTACGAGCAGTACTTC.

This chain joins TRBV20-1 and TRBJ2-7; D remains unclear. Germline V gives CDR1 DFQATT, CDR2 SNEGSKA (reference sequence). This CDR3 contains 11 residues. The germline V and J ends were trimmed by 6 bases and 4 bases, with 10 bases remaining between them. The CDR3 here is CSAPLGYEQYF. In DNA, the CDR3 is TGCAGTGCCCCACTTGGGTACGAGCAGTACTTC.

This clonotype was counted many times. The rearrangement uses TRBV12-3 or TRBV12-4 and TRBJ1-4; 9 nucleotides align to TRBD1. J was trimmed by 6 bases and V by 5 bases; bases with no gene match: 7. This CDR3 region has 15 residues. The CDR3 loop is CASSPGQGIDEKLFF. CDR3 coding DNA: TGTGCCAGCAGTCCAGGACAGGGGATTGATGAAAAACTGTTTTTT.

This clonotype occurred many times. V usage is TRBV7-2 and J usage is TRBJ2-7, with a tentative D call TRBD2 (6 bases). Germline CDR1 is SGHTA and CDR2 is FQGNSA. V lost 1 base, J lost 3 bases, and 10 bases lay in between. This CDR3 contains 14 residues. CDR3 in DNA: TGTGCCAGCAGCTTAGAACGGGGGAACTACGAGCAGTACTTC. It yields the protein CASSLERGNYEQYF.

This clonotype was counted at least ten times. This sequence joins TRBV7-8 and TRBJ2-5; D is ambiguous. The CDR3 length is 14 residues. The germline CDR1 and CDR2 sequences are SGHVS and FQNEAQ. The V end lost 1 base, the J end lost 4 bases, and 10 bases lay between the germline ends. The CDR3 spells CASSLEVLRETQYF. For the CDR3, the DNA is TGTGCCAGCAGCTTAGAAGTACTGAGAGAGACCCAGTACTTC. Based on the CDR3 plus reference TRBV7-8 and TRBJ2-5, the full variable domain is GAGVSQSPRYKVAKRGQDVALRCDPISGHVSLFWYQQALGQGPEFLTYFQNEAQLDKSGLPSDRFFAERPEGSVSTLKIQRTQQEDSAVYLCASSLEVLRETQYFGPGTRLLVL.